The 28 T cell receptor beta chains below all came from one sample that was sequenced in a study of T cell responses to AZD1222 COVID-19 vaccine. Sequencing used immunoSEQ multiplex PCR; TCRdb keeps in-frame clones, though not all of them. The table records around 110,000 clones, approximately 83% of them present only once. This specimen consisted of peripheral blood, obtained on day 0 of AZD1222 vaccination. The receptors shown here come from an adult in good health.

This chain links TRBV10-3 with TRBJ1-2; D gene ambiguous. Trimming removed 2 bases from V and 4 bases from J, with 11 bases in between. The length of the CDR3 is 14 residues. Germline V gives CDR1 ENHRY, CDR2 SYGVKD. For the CDR3, the DNA is TGTGCCATCAGTGAGGAAGGGTTGACCTATGGCTACACCTTC. It is translated as CAISEEGLTYGYTF.

This chain joins TRBV5-1 and TRBJ1-2, with D possibly matching TRBD1 (6 bases). The germline V and J ends were trimmed by 0 bases and 8 bases, with 23 bases remaining between them. This CDR3 has 17 residues. Germline CDR1 SGHRS, CDR2 YFSETQ. The CDR3 reads CASSLAGGQPIIGGYTF. The CDR3 nucleotides read TGCGCCAGCAGCTTGGCCGGTGGACAGCCCATTATCGGAGGCTACACCTTC.

The chain is built from TRBV19 and TRBJ2-4, with 7 bases identical to TRBD1. After removal of 3 bases from V and 9 bases from J, the junction contained 5 bases not matched to a gene. The CDR3 totals 13 residues. CDR1 and CDR2 from the germline V gene are LNHDA and SQIVND (reference sequence). Written as DNA, the CDR3 is TGTGCCAGTAGTATGAACAGGGGTGGCATTCAGTACTTC. It is translated as CASSMNRGGIQYF.

This clone was picked up one time. This chain uses TRBV12-3 or TRBV12-4 with TRBJ1-5; D remains ambiguous. Deletions cut 5 bases from V and 4 bases from J, with 9 bases between. This CDR3 has 13 amino acids. CDR3 residues: CASSQGGNQPQHF. The CDR3 nucleotides are TGTGCCAGCAGTCAAGGAGGGAATCAGCCCCAGCATTTT.

The V gene is TRBV4-3, the J gene TRBJ2-1; maybe TRBD2 (6 bases). CDR1 is LGHNA and CDR2 is YSLEER in the germline V gene. The CDR3 totals 14 residues. V lost 1 base to trimming and J lost 9 bases, with 13 bases between them. The CDR3 DNA is TGCGCCAGCAGCCAAGTCTTCCGGGAGCCTGAGCAGTTCTTC. The encoded protein is CASSQVFREPEQFF.

The sample holds one count of this clone. The chain recombines TRBV7-2 with TRBJ2-3; 13 bases fit TRBD2. Germline lookup yields CDR1 SGHTA and CDR2 FQGNSA. The junction had 8 bases not matched to a gene; V was cut back by 1 base and J by 7 bases. The CDR3 is 17 residues long. CDR3 nucleotides: TGTGCCAGCAGCTTAGGGCGGACTAGCGGGAGAGGTAATACGCAGTATTTT. This sequence encodes CASSLGRTSGRGNTQYF.

This sequence joins TRBV19 and TRBJ2-7; TRBD2 matches at 9 bases. The CDR3 is 14 residues long. Germline trimming cut 4 bases from V and 3 bases from J; bases unmatched to any gene: 4. Germline loops: CDR1 LNHDA, CDR2 SQIVND (reference sequence). CDR3 in amino acids: CASSNHSGSYEQYF. For the CDR3, the DNA is TGTGCCAGTAGTAATCATAGCGGGAGCTACGAGCAGTACTTC.

The J gene is TRBJ2-1, the V gene TRBV6-5; 11 positions agree with TRBD2. The CDR3 consists of 15 residues. The trim removed 4 bases at V and 5 bases at J, leaving 4 bases unmatched. Germline V CDR1 and CDR2: MNHEY, SVGAGI. The chain's CDR3 is CASSSLAGGDNEQFF. CDR3 DNA sequence: TGTGCCAGCAGTTCCCTAGCGGGAGGTGACAATGAGCAGTTCTTC.

The J gene is TRBJ2-5, the V gene TRBV7-2; TRBD2 aligns across 7 bases. From germline, CDR1 is SGHTA and CDR2 FQGNSA. The CDR3 length is 14 residues. The V segment lost 2 bases and the J segment 1 base; nucleotides outside the gene matches: 1. CDR3 DNA sequence: TGTGCCAGCAGCTTATCTAGCGGCCAAGAGACCCAGTACTTC. As protein: CASSLSSGQETQYF.

V gene TRBV7-9 combines with J gene TRBJ2-1; 9 nucleotides agree with TRBD2. From germline, CDR1 is SEHNR and CDR2 FQNEAQ (reference sequence). V was pared by 4 bases and J by 3 bases, with 7 bases of the junction left unmatched. The CDR3 is 16 amino acids. The CDR3 sequence is CASSSSAGGHYNEQFF. CDR3 coding DNA: TGTGCCAGCAGCTCGTCAGCGGGAGGACACTACAATGAGCAGTTCTTC.

The chain recombines TRBV28 with TRBJ2-1, with 10 positions matching TRBD2. Germline CDR1 is MDHEN and CDR2 is SYDVKM. The CDR3 consists of 15 residues. V was pared by 5 bases and J by 2 bases, with 3 bases of the junction left unmatched. CDR3 region: CASSLGLAAYNEQFF. In nucleotides, the CDR3 is TGTGCCAGCAGTCTAGGACTAGCGGCCTACAATGAGCAGTTCTTC.

The chain is built from TRBV18 and TRBJ1-5, with D perhaps TRBD1 (6 bases). Per the germline V gene, CDR1 is KGHSH and CDR2 is LQKENI. The CDR3 loop spans 12 amino acids. V lost 6 bases, J lost 7 bases, and 10 bases lay in between. The CDR3 bases are TGTGCCAGCTCGGTGCAGGGGCAGCCCCAGCATTTT. As protein: CASSVQGQPQHF.

This chain links TRBV19 with TRBJ1-3, with TRBD1 matching over 10 bases. CDR3 length: 18 residues. Looked up from germline, CDR1 is LNHDA and CDR2 is SQIVND (reference sequence). The J segment lost 3 bases and the V segment lost 4 bases, leaving 12 bases of the junction unmatched. The CDR3 loop reads CASSRAAGTGDFGNTIYF. The CDR3 nucleotides are TGTGCCAGTAGTAGAGCTGCCGGGACAGGGGACTTTGGAAACACCATATATTTT.

This rearrangement joins TRBV3-1 (or the pseudogene TRBV3-2) to TRBJ2-3, with 16 bases identical to TRBD2. Germline assignment: CDR1 LGHDT and CDR2 YNNKEL (reference sequence). This CDR3 is 16 amino acids long. Trimming took 5 bases from V and 5 from J; bases not matched to a gene: 4. The DNA for the CDR3 is TGTGCCAGCAGCAGGGGACTAGCGGGGGGGCAAGATACGCAGTATTTT. Its translation is CASSRGLAGGQDTQYF.

V is TRBV9 and J is TRBJ2-2; a possible D gene is TRBD1 (5 bases). CDR3 length: 15 residues. In germline, CDR1 is SGDLS, CDR2 YYNGEE. V shed 4 bases and J shed 1 base, with 11 bases lying between them. The CDR3, as DNA: TGTGCCAGCAGCCCCCGGACACAGAACACCGGGGAGCTGTTTTTT. The encoded protein is CASSPRTQNTGELFF. Supplemented by reference TRBV9 and TRBJ2-2, the full variable domain reads DSGVTQTPKHLITATGQRVTLRCSPRSGDLSVYWYQQSLDQGLQFLIQYYNGEERAKGNILERFSAQQFPDLHSELNLSSLELGDSALYFCASSPRTQNTGELFFGEGSRLTVL.

The chain recombines TRBV6-1 with TRBJ1-2, with D maybe TRBD1 (5 bases). CDR3 length equals 12 residues. The V gene lost 5 bases and the J gene lost 7 bases, with 11 bases spanning the gap. Germline values: CDR1 MNHNS, CDR2 SASEGT. The CDR3 nucleotides read TGTGCCAGCAGTTCCAGGGTAGCTGGCTACACCTTC. Translation gives CASSSRVAGYTF.

About this clone itself: Additional DNA sequences in this sample encode the identical CDR3. The chain is built from TRBV5-6 and TRBJ1-2; possible D gene TRBD1, 5 bases. The CDR3 totals 13 residues. Trimming shortened V by 0 bases and J by 2 bases, and 5 bases separated the two germline ends. Germline CDR1 is SGHDT and CDR2 is YYEEEE. This CDR3 reads CASSLDRNYGYTF. The CDR3 nucleotides are TGTGCCAGCAGCTTGGACAGGAACTATGGCTACACCTTC. The full variable domain, completed using reference TRBV5-6 and TRBJ1-2, is DAGVTQSPTHLIKTRGQQVTLRCSPKSGHDTVSWYQQALGQGPQFIFQYYEEEERQRGNFPDRFSGHQFPNYSSELNVNALLLGDSALYLCASSLDRNYGYTFGSGTRLTVV.

The chain employs TRBV11-2 and TRBJ2-5; D ambiguous. Germline CDR1 is SGHAT and CDR2 is FQNNGV. V lost 4 bases to trimming and J lost 4 bases, with 10 bases between them. The CDR3 is made up of 13 amino acids. The CDR3, as DNA: TGTGCCAGCAGCTCCAGCTGGGGAGAGACCCAGTACTTC. Translating it yields CASSSSWGETQYF. Combining the CDR3 with reference TRBV11-2 and TRBJ2-5 gives the whole variable domain EAGVAQSPRYKIIEKRQSVAFWCNPISGHATLYWYQQILGQGPKLLIQFQNNGVVDDSQLPKDRFSAERLKGVDSTLKIQPAKLEDSAVYLCASSSSWGETQYFGPGTRLLVL.

This chain uses TRBV5-1 with TRBJ2-5, with TRBD1 matching 8 bases. This CDR3 comprises 14 residues. After removal of 4 bases from V and 0 bases from J, the junction contained 2 bases not matched to a gene. CDR1 and CDR2 (germline): SGHRS, YFSETQ. In nucleotides, the CDR3 is TGCGCCAGCAGCCGGACAGGGAACCAAGAGACCCAGTACTTC. The encoded protein is CASSRTGNQETQYF.

The chain couples TRBV3-1 (or the pseudogene TRBV3-2) to TRBJ2-1; 10 bases line up with TRBD2. V dropped 4 bases and J dropped 7; count of bases not matched to a gene: 1. This CDR3 is 13 amino acids long. CDR1 LGHDT and CDR2 YNNKEL come from the germline V gene (reference sequence). The CDR3 sequence is CASSPGLANEQFF. The CDR3 coding sequence is TGTGCCAGCAGCCCGGGACTAGCGAATGAGCAGTTCTTC.

V is TRBV6-1 and J is TRBJ1-3; D call uncertain. Germline V gene data show CDR1 as MNHNS and CDR2 as SASEGT. Trimming left V 2 bases short and J 5 bases short, with 10 bases between. This CDR3 spans 14 amino acids. CDR3 DNA sequence: TGTGCCAGCAGTGAATCCCAAGGACGAAACACCATATATTTT. It translates to CASSESQGRNTIYF.

The rearrangement uses TRBV28 and TRBJ2-1; 12 nucleotides match TRBD2. CDR1 and CDR2 from the germline V gene are MDHEN and SYDVKM. V shed 8 bases, J shed 9 bases, and the junction held 11 bases outside the gene matches. This CDR3 is built from 15 residues. CDR3 residues: CASGVTSGRSGEQFF. In nucleotides, the CDR3 is TGTGCCAGCGGGGTCACTAGCGGGAGGTCAGGTGAGCAGTTCTTC.

The rearrangement links TRBV2 to TRBJ2-2; D is uncertain. This CDR3 is built from 13 residues. V was clipped by 5 bases and J by 5 bases, with 9 bases between them. Germline CDR1 reads SNHLY; CDR2 reads FYNNEI. CDR3: CASSPLGTGELFF. For the CDR3, the DNA is TGTGCCAGCAGTCCTCTAGGGACCGGGGAGCTGTTTTTT. The whole variable domain, filled in from reference TRBV2 and TRBJ2-2, reads EPEVTQTPSHQVTQMGQEVILRCVPISNHLYFYWYRQILGQKVEFLVSFYNNEISEKSEIFDDQFSVERPDGSNFTLKIRSTKLEDSAMYFCASSPLGTGELFFGEGSRLTVL.

The chain couples TRBV7-2 to TRBJ1-5; 12 bases match TRBD1. J was trimmed by 2 bases and V by 5 bases; bases with no gene match: 7. Germline loops: CDR1 SGHTA, CDR2 FQGNSA. This CDR3 is built from 17 residues. This CDR3 reads CASSITGTGGGNQPQHF. The CDR3 bases are TGTGCCAGCAGCATAACCGGGACAGGGGGCGGCAATCAGCCCCAGCATTTT.

This clone was seen more than once but under ten times. The chain couples TRBV18 to TRBJ2-7; 10 nucleotides line up with TRBD2. CDR1 and CDR2 (germline): KGHSH, LQKENI. Trimming at V came to 3 bases and at J to 2 bases, leaving 4 bases not matched to a gene. CDR3 length equals 15 residues. CDR3 nucleotide sequence: TGTGCCAGCTCACCGGGGACTAGCGAAACCTACGAGCAGTACTTC. It translates to CASSPGTSETYEQYF.

The chain joins TRBV7-2 to TRBJ2-3, with D possibly matching TRBD1 (5 bases). V was trimmed by 4 bases and J by 6 bases, leaving 17 bases between them. The CDR3 consists of 15 residues. CDR1 and CDR2 from the germline V gene are SGHTA and FQGNSA. The CDR3 is CASSSQGPLGDTQYF. The CDR3 bases are TGTGCCAGCAGCTCCCAGGGCCCTTTGGGGGATACGCAGTATTTT.

This chain joins TRBV9 and TRBJ1-4; D uncertain. Germline loops: CDR1 SGDLS, CDR2 YYNGEE. The CDR3 sequence is 12 residues long. V lost 3 bases, J lost 6 bases, and 6 bases lay in between. As DNA, the CDR3 is TGTGCCAGCAGCGATCGGGATGAAAAACTGTTTTTT. Encoded protein: CASSDRDEKLFF.

CDR3 protein: CASSVWYSSTDTQYF. DNA of the CDR3: TGTGCCAGCAGCGTATGGTACAGTAGCACAGATACGCAGTATTTT. V usage is TRBV9 and J usage is TRBJ2-3; the D is unclear. CDR3 size: 15 residues. V lost 1 base, J lost 0 bases, and 9 bases lay in between. Germline CDR1 is SGDLS and CDR2 is YYNGEE.